These 5 T cell receptor beta chains share one sample of origin, sequenced in a study of blood T cell repertoires in COVID-19. Using immunoSEQ multiplex PCR, the repertoire was profiled, and TCRdb retains in-frame clones only, with some absent. The table lists roughly 80,000 clones, approximately 88% of them singletons. Sequenced: peripheral blood. Every receptor here comes from a man between 45 and 60 years old with active COVID-19.

This clone was observed a handful of times. The rearrangement links TRBV28 to TRBJ1-2, with D hard to call. The germline V gene has CDR1 MDHEN and CDR2 SYDVKM. This CDR3 spans 13 amino acids. The V end lost 3 bases, the J end lost 8 bases, and 13 bases lay between the germline ends. CDR3: CASSLLQNFGYTF. DNA for the CDR3: TGTGCCAGCAGTTTGCTGCAAAACTTCGGCTACACCTTC.

The chain is built from TRBV28 and TRBJ2-7, with TRBD2 matching 8 bases. Per the germline V gene, CDR1 is MDHEN and CDR2 is SYDVKM. V gave up 7 bases and J gave up 1 base; unmatched junction bases: 6. This CDR3 region has 14 residues. CDR3 nucleotide sequence: TGTGCCAGCAAGGTAGCGGGGATATCCTACGAGCAGTACTTC. It encodes CASKVAGISYEQYF.

The chain uses TRBV5-5 and TRBJ2-7, with 10 bases matching TRBD1. CDR1 SGHKS and CDR2 YYEKEE come from the germline V gene (reference sequence). V lost 7 bases and J lost 6; bases outside the gene matches: 7. The CDR3 has 13 residues. The CDR3 nucleotides read TGTGCCAGCGGAGGGACAGGGGCCCCCGAGCAGTACTTC. This gives the protein CASGGTGAPEQYF.

This clone was seen just once. The J gene is TRBJ1-2, the V gene TRBV15; 7 nucleotides line up with TRBD1. Germline V gene sequence: CDR1 LNHNV, CDR2 YYDKDF (reference sequence). J gave up 4 bases and V 0 bases, and 11 bases lay outside the gene matches. This CDR3 is built from 17 residues. The CDR3 here is CATSRDPRGRSGYGYTF. As DNA, the CDR3 is TGTGCCACCAGCAGAGATCCTAGGGGGCGCTCGGGCTATGGCTACACCTTC.

This chain links TRBV4-3 with TRBJ2-3; 11 nucleotides line up with TRBD2. Germline V CDR1 and CDR2: LGHNA, YSLEER. Losses at the gene ends were 0 bases for V and 1 base for J; bases not matched to a gene: 12. The CDR3 contains 20 residues. The CDR3 sequence: CASSQDSLAGGPLGTDTQYF. The DNA for the CDR3 is TGCGCCAGCAGCCAAGATAGTCTAGCGGGAGGTCCCCTAGGCACAGATACGCAGTATTTT.